This passage covers 12 T cell receptor beta chains from one sample sequenced in a study of blood T cell repertoires in COVID-19. Profiled with immunoSEQ multiplex PCR; TCRdb holds only in-frame clones, not every one. The table has 270,000 or so clones, under 90% seen once. What was sequenced was peripheral blood. The receptors were sampled from a woman in her fifties or sixties who had recovered from COVID-19.

This clone has a single count. The chain is built from TRBV3-1 (or the pseudogene TRBV3-2) and TRBJ2-7, with D hard to call. Germline V gene lookup returns CDR1 LGHDT and CDR2 YNNKEL (reference sequence). V was pared by 2 bases and J by 3 bases, with 5 bases between. The CDR3 contains 12 residues. CDR3 residues: CASSQTYYEQYF. CDR3 nucleotide sequence: TGTGCCAGCAGCCAAACCTACTACGAGCAGTACTTC.

A single count supports this clone. The chain recombines TRBV7-3 with TRBJ2-3; 8 bases are shared with TRBD2. The germline V gene has CDR1 SGHTA and CDR2 FQGTGA. The CDR3 contains 17 residues. J gave up 0 bases and V 5 bases, and 10 bases lay outside the gene matches. CDR3 sequence (DNA): TGTGCCAGCAGCGTAAAGAAAGCTAGCGGGAGCACAGATACGCAGTATTTT. As protein: CASSVKKASGSTDTQYF.

V and J are TRBV3-1 (or the pseudogene TRBV3-2) and TRBJ2-1; 8 positions agree with TRBD2. The V segment lost 5 bases and the J segment 8 bases; nucleotides outside the gene matches: 8. Germline CDR1 and CDR2: LGHDT and YNNKEL (reference sequence). The length of the CDR3 is 14 residues. CDR3 amino acids: CASSMTFSGDEQFF. The CDR3 nucleotides read TGTGCCAGCAGCATGACATTTAGCGGGGATGAGCAGTTCTTC.

J is TRBJ2-4 and V is TRBV28; 9 bases are a match to TRBD1. This CDR3 spans 14 amino acids. V was pared by 5 bases and J by 7 bases, with 6 bases of the junction left unmatched. In germline, CDR1 is MDHEN, CDR2 SYDVKM. The CDR3 loop is CASSPGQGRNIQYF. CDR3 bases: TGTGCCAGCAGTCCGGGACAGGGTCGCAACATTCAGTACTTC. Using reference TRBV28 and TRBJ2-4 for the parts outside the CDR3, the full variable domain is DVKVTQSSRYLVKRTGEKVFLECVQDMDHENMFWYRQDPGLGLRLIYFSYDVKMKEKGDIPEGYSVSREKKERFSLILESASTNQTSMYLCASSPGQGRNIQYFGAGTRLSVL.

This clone has a handful of counts. The J gene is TRBJ1-2, the V gene TRBV18, with D possibly being TRBD1 (6 bases). Trimming cost V 3 bases and J 8 bases, with 25 bases left between them. This CDR3 comprises 17 residues. The V gene's germline CDR1 is KGHSH and CDR2 LQKENI. CDR3 region: CASSPDQGRGARGGYTF. CDR3 DNA sequence: TGTGCCAGCTCACCCGACCAGGGACGGGGGGCTCGAGGAGGCTACACCTTC.

As regards this clone: At one of its ends the junction is not consistent with the germline gene, which may arise from a read error. The chain uses TRBV3-1 (or the pseudogene TRBV3-2) and TRBJ2-7, with a weak D call TRBD1 (6 bases). This CDR3 has 15 amino acids. Germline-derived CDR1 and CDR2 are LGHDT and YNNKEL (reference sequence). CDR3 bases: TGTGCCAGCAACCAAGCCCAGGGGTCCTTCTACGAGCAGTACTTC. This translates into CASNQAQGSFYEQYF.

V gene TRBV11-3 combines with J gene TRBJ2-7; TRBD1 matches 9 bases. The CDR3 runs to 16 residues. The J segment lost 2 bases and the V segment lost 5 bases, leaving 10 bases of the junction unmatched. Per germline, CDR1 SGHNT and CDR2 YENEEA. In DNA, the CDR3 is TGTGCCAGCAGCGCCCGGACAGGGGAACAACCCTACGAGCAGTACTTC. This codes for CASSARTGEQPYEQYF.

The J gene is TRBJ2-1, the V gene TRBV21-1; TRBD1, the D gene given by the table, was not confirmed from the DNA. TRBV21-1 counts as a pseudogene. CDR3 size: 18 residues. CDR3 DNA: TGTGCCAGCAGCAAAGTATTTAGGGACAGGTTTTGCGTCAATGAGCAGTTCTTC. It specifies CASSKVFRDRFCVNEQFF.

The CDR3 is CASSLGGQGFTDTQYF. The DNA of the CDR3 is TGTGCCAGCAGCTTAGGGGGACAGGGCTTCACAGATACGCAGTATTTT. The chain is built from TRBV7-2 and TRBJ2-3; 9 bases map to TRBD1. Germline CDR1 and CDR2: SGHTA and FQGNSA. With 1 base clipped from V and 2 bases from J, the junction kept 4 bases outside the gene matches. CDR3 size: 16 residues.

The V and J genes are TRBV21-1 and TRBJ2-6; TRBD2, as called in the table, went unchecked against the DNA. TRBV21-1 is deemed a pseudogene. CDR3 size: 16 residues. Here the CDR3 reads CASSLQGGAGANVLTF. CDR3 DNA sequence: TGTGCCAGCAGCCTCCAGGGAGGAGCCGGGGCCAACGTCCTGACTTTC.

This sequence joins TRBV4-3 and TRBJ2-7, with D unclear. Germline loops: CDR1 LGHNA, CDR2 YSLEER. V was pared by 1 base and J by 4 bases, with 8 bases between. CDR3 length: 13 residues. CDR3: CASSQAPRYEQYF. In DNA form, the CDR3 reads TGCGCCAGCAGCCAAGCCCCTAGGTACGAGCAGTACTTC.

V gene TRBV18 combines with J gene TRBJ1-6; 10 bases agree with TRBD1. Germline-derived CDR1 and CDR2 are KGHSH and LQKENI. The CDR3 has 16 amino acids. Losses at the gene ends were 4 bases for V and 7 bases for J; bases not matched to a gene: 7. CDR3 DNA sequence: TGTGCCAGCTCACTTACCGGACAGGGGGAGAATTCACCCCTCCACTTT. Protein: CASSLTGQGENSPLHF.